Following are 13 T cell receptor beta chains from one sample sequenced in a study of T cell repertoires in cytomegalovirus infection. No antigen has been identified for these receptors. MiXCR, run by TCRdb on the reads, gives a single entry per CDR3 protein. The profile shows 700,000 to 850,000 distinct CDR3 sequences, approximately 32% of them singletons. Material: cultured CD8+ T cells from PBMCs, obtained from culture after CMV antigen stimulation. The receptors were gathered from a human donor in good health (CMV status not recorded). Some clones in this sample may be carry-over from other donors' samples.

The chain uses TRBV7-6 and TRBJ2-5; 10 nucleotides align to TRBD1. The germline CDR1 and CDR2 sequences are SGHVS and FNYEAQ. The CDR3 is 16 amino acids. V was clipped by 4 bases and J by 1 base; unmatched bases: 6. CDR3 nucleotides: TGTGCCAGCAGCTCAGGGACAGGGGCTTTCCAAGAGACCCAGTACTTC. Translation: CASSSGTGAFQETQYF.

The V and J genes are TRBV27 and TRBJ2-2; D uncertain. The V end was cut by 2 bases, the J end by 0 bases, with 7 bases between. This CDR3 spans 15 amino acids. Per the germline V gene, CDR1 is MNHEY and CDR2 is SMNVEV (reference sequence). In DNA, the CDR3 is TGTGCCAGCAGTTTAGCGCTCTCGAACACCGGGGAGCTGTTTTTT. Amino acids: CASSLALSNTGELFF.

As for this clonotype: A much larger clone lies one base from this, so it may be a read error. The V call is TRBV7-6, the J call TRBJ2-1, with TRBD2 matching 7 bases. Germline loops: CDR1 SGHVS, CDR2 FNYEAQ. The CDR3 extends over 11 amino acids. The CDR3 nucleotides read TGTGTCAGCAGCACTAGCGCAGCCCAGGTCTTC. Amino acids: CVSSTSAAQVF.

This chain links TRBV5-8 with TRBJ2-2; D not certain. The CDR3 is 15 residues long. The germline V gene has CDR1 SGHTS and CDR2 YDEGEE. V was shortened by 1 base and J by 4 bases, with 11 bases between the two germline ends. CDR3 nucleotides: TGTGCCAGCAGCTTGATGGCCTCCGGCACCGGGGAGCTGTTTTTT. Its translation: CASSLMASGTGELFF.

This chain connects TRBV27 to TRBJ2-2; no definite D call. Germline CDR1 reads MNHEY; CDR2 reads SMNVEV (reference sequence). Trimming cost V 3 bases and J 2 bases, with 7 bases left between them. The CDR3 spans 14 residues. CDR3 amino acids: CASSLGINTGELFF. In DNA, the CDR3 is TGTGCCAGCAGTTTGGGCATAAACACCGGGGAGCTGTTTTTT.

This clonotype was picked up many times. This CDR3 reads CASSSTGVYSNQPQHF. CDR3 in DNA: TGTGCCAGCAGCTCGACGGGGGTATATAGCAATCAGCCCCAGCATTTT. V and J are TRBV7-8 and TRBJ1-5, with D possibly matching TRBD1 (5 bases). The V end was cut by 4 bases, the J end by 0 bases, with 13 bases between. CDR3 length: 16 residues. Germline V CDR1 and CDR2: SGHVS, FQNEAQ.

The rearrangement joins TRBV7-6 to TRBJ2-1; no clear D gene. Germline V lookup: CDR1 SGHVS, CDR2 FNYEAQ. Trimming stripped 8 bases from V and 8 bases from J, with 16 bases between. This CDR3 has 13 amino acids. DNA of the CDR3: TGTGCCAGCTGCTCCTCTCGCCCTTATGAGCAGTTCTTC. Its translation: CASCSSRPYEQFF.

The chain links TRBV27 to TRBJ1-6, with D tentatively TRBD1 (5 bases). The germline V gene has CDR1 MNHEY and CDR2 SMNVEV (reference sequence). This CDR3 spans 14 amino acids. V was clipped by 3 bases and J by 8 bases, with 11 bases between them. The CDR3 is CASSFAGLDSPLHF. DNA of the CDR3: TGTGCCAGCAGTTTCGCGGGGCTTGATTCACCCCTCCACTTT.

The genes are TRBV6-2 or TRBV6-3 and TRBJ2-5, with a weak D call TRBD2 (7 bases). Germline V gives CDR1 MNHEY, CDR2 SVGEGT. The CDR3 has 12 residues. V was clipped by 8 bases and J by 9 bases, with 16 bases between them. In DNA, the CDR3 is TGTGCCAGCGCAGGGGCCCGGGAGGCCCAGTACTTC. Its translation: CASAGAREAQYF.

DNA for the CDR3: TGTGCCAGCGCCTGGGGCAGGGGCAGATACGCTGAAGCTTTCTTT. Translation: CASAWGRGRYAEAFF. The V and J genes are TRBV6-1 and TRBJ1-1; the D gene is possibly TRBD1 (6 bases). Trimming shortened V by 8 bases and J by 6 bases, and 22 bases separated the two germline ends. The germline gives CDR1 MNHNS, CDR2 SASEGT. This CDR3 is 15 amino acids long.

This rearrangement joins TRBV20-1 to TRBJ2-7; 7 bases map to TRBD2. The CDR3 contains 16 residues. The V and J ends lost 0 bases and 2 bases, in that order; junction bases with no gene match: 10. Germline CDR1 is DFQATT and CDR2 is SNEGSKA (reference sequence). The CDR3 region is CSARELSGVAPYEQYF. The CDR3 DNA reads TGCAGTGCTAGAGAATTAAGCGGGGTAGCCCCCTACGAGCAGTACTTC.

The chain links TRBV12-3 or TRBV12-4 to TRBJ2-1; perhaps TRBD1 as D (6 bases). Trimming removed 8 bases at V and 6 bases at J, with 14 bases between. The CDR3 spans 13 residues. CDR3 residues: CASGRDTLNEQFF. Written as DNA, the CDR3 is TGTGCCAGCGGTCGGGACACCCTCAATGAGCAGTTCTTC.

In this sample, this clonotype turned up a few times. Here the CDR3 DNA reads TGTGCCAGCACCAACGGCTGGGGGGACTATGGCTACACCTTC. This codes for CASTNGWGDYGYTF. V is TRBV12-3 or TRBV12-4 and J is TRBJ1-2; a possible D gene is TRBD1 (5 bases). The CDR3 loop spans 14 amino acids. Trimming cost V 7 bases and J 3 bases, with 15 bases left between them.